This T cell receptor beta chain was obtained from a study of T cell repertoires in cytomegalovirus infection. Whole-study context: Recently identified HLA-C-restricted CMV epitopes were used, and well-studied HLA-B-restricted CMV epitopes were used as well. Matching HLA type and CMV infection were both indicated by public TCR beta signatures.

Notes on the study in general: Clonotypes of TCR beta that were HLA-C-restricted and CMV-specific dominated the ex vivo response.

This clonotype was counted between two and nine times. The antigen is undetermined. TCRdb re-called the reads through MiXCR, storing one row per CDR3 protein. The table includes 50,000 to 65,000 distinct CDR3 sequences, around 18% detected once. Germline loops: CDR1 DFQATT, CDR2 SNEGSKA (reference sequence). The CDR3 totals 14 residues. V was trimmed by 3 bases and J by 0 bases, leaving 9 bases between them. The receptor was derived from a human donor in good health (CMV status not recorded). Some clones in this sample may be carry-over from other donors' samples. The specimen comprised CD8+ T cells from cultured PBMCs, sampled from culture after CMV antigen stimulation. V gene TRBV20-1 combines with J gene TRBJ1-5; D gene ambiguous. The CDR3 nucleotides are TGCAGTGCTAGGTACAGTTATAGCAATCAGCCCCAGCATTTT. Its translation is CSARYSYSNQPQHF.